Following are 10 T cell receptor beta chains from one sample sequenced in a study of cytomegalovirus exposure and HLA in healthy donors (dated by TCRdb to about 2017). Library preparation was by the immunoSEQ multiplex PCR assay. For the multiplex PCR, a mixture combining 60 forward primers for TCR Vbeta segments and 13 reverse primers for TCR Jbeta segments was used. TCRdb obtained this table from immuneACCESS and retained in-frame rearrangements with V and J assigned. These tables miss some clones; where compared with another copy, unresolved V genes account for less than half of the shortfall, and the remainder is unexplained. The sample table records 150,000 to 200,000 clones; around 76% of these occur just once. The top ten clonotypes cover 1.5% to 1.7% of the sample. Sequences were obtained from PBMCs. These receptors came from a man aged 35-49 years in good health and CMV-seronegative.

This clone was counted a few times. The chain links TRBV2 to TRBJ2-7; TRBD1 aligns across 10 bases. This CDR3 comprises 14 residues. The V segment lost 8 bases and the J segment 7 bases; nucleotides outside the gene matches: 11. Germline-derived CDR1 and CDR2 are SNHLY and FYNNEI. The CDR3 spells CASGPGTGDREQYF. The CDR3 DNA follows: TGTGCCAGCGGGCCCGGGACAGGGGATCGGGAGCAGTACTTC.

This sequence joins TRBV4-1 and TRBJ2-4, with a tentative D call TRBD1 (6 bases). The germline V gene has CDR1 MGHRA and CDR2 YSYEKL. V was trimmed by 1 base and J by 8 bases, leaving 21 bases between them. The CDR3 runs 17 residues. CDR3 loop: CASSQVPMEQGGHIQYF. CDR3 in DNA: TGCGCCAGCAGCCAAGTACCAATGGAACAGGGCGGGCACATTCAGTACTTC.

This clone was seen once. The sample carries other DNA sequences with the same CDR3. This chain links TRBV27 with TRBJ2-7; 9 bases fit TRBD1. The CDR3 has 14 amino acids. The V gene's germline CDR1 is MNHEY and CDR2 SMNVEV (reference sequence). V lost 6 bases and J lost 3; bases outside the gene matches: 6. CDR3 region: CASRPGQGGYEQYF. Here the CDR3 DNA reads TGTGCCAGCAGGCCGGGACAGGGAGGCTACGAGCAGTACTTC.

The gene calls are TRBV7-3 and TRBJ2-3; possibly TRBD2 for D (6 bases). The length of the CDR3 is 16 residues. Germline lookup yields CDR1 SGHTA and CDR2 FQGTGA. Between the trimmed V and J ends, which lost 1 base and 5 bases, there was a span of 16 bases. The DNA for the CDR3 is TGTGCCAGCAGCTTAAGCGGCCGGGGCGGGGTAGATACGCAGTATTTT. Protein product: CASSLSGRGGVDTQYF.

The chain uses TRBV2 and TRBJ2-2; 14 nucleotides line up with TRBD2. V lost 6 bases and J lost 5; bases outside the gene matches: 5. Germline assignment: CDR1 SNHLY and CDR2 FYNNEI. This CDR3 has 16 amino acids. The CDR3 loop is CASRGTSGSVTGELFF. CDR3 coding DNA: TGTGCCAGCAGGGGGACTAGCGGGAGTGTTACCGGGGAGCTGTTTTTT.

V gene TRBV6-6 combines with J gene TRBJ1-1; 8 bases map to TRBD1. The CDR3 covers 15 residues. Per germline, CDR1 MNHNY and CDR2 SVGAGI (reference sequence). V trimming: 1 base; J trimming: 4 bases; junction bases outside the gene matches: 5. The CDR3 DNA follows: TGTGCCAGCAGTTACTTGGGACAGGCTGGCACTGAAGCTTTCTTT. Its translation is CASSYLGQAGTEAFF.

This clone was seen more than once but under ten times. This chain uses TRBV7-2 with TRBJ2-7, with D possibly matching TRBD2 (7 bases). With 1 base removed from V and 7 bases from J, the gap between germline ends came to 11 bases. CDR1 SGHTA and CDR2 FQGNSA come from the germline V gene. This CDR3 has 13 amino acids. The CDR3 sequence is CASSLEGGREQYF. The CDR3 nucleotides read TGTGCCAGCAGCTTAGAGGGGGGGAGGGAGCAGTACTTC.

The V and J genes are TRBV5-1 and TRBJ1-2, with TRBD1 matching over 9 bases. The CDR3 is made up of 13 amino acids. Germline V CDR1 and CDR2: SGHRS, YFSETQ. Trimming cost V 3 bases and J 6 bases; bases outside gene matches: 3. CDR3 DNA: TGCGCCAGCAGCTCTGGACAGGGGAATGGCTACACCTTC. Translated, it gives CASSSGQGNGYTF.

CDR3 protein: CASSPDGVNYGYTF. Written as DNA, the CDR3 is TGTGCCAGTAGTCCGGACGGGGTTAACTATGGCTACACCTTC. The rearrangement links TRBV19 to TRBJ1-2; D not resolved. The germline V gene encodes CDR1 LNHDA and CDR2 SQIVND (reference sequence). The CDR3 spans 14 residues. V lost 5 bases to trimming and J lost 1 base, with 11 bases between them. Drawing the rest from reference TRBV19 and TRBJ1-2, the complete variable domain is DGGITQSPKYLFRKEGQNVTLSCEQNLNHDAMYWYRQDPGQGLRLIYYSQIVNDFQKGDIAEGYSVSREKKESFPLTVTSAQKNPTAFYLCASSPDGVNYGYTFGSGTRLTVV.

The V gene is TRBV9, the J gene TRBJ2-3; D is perhaps TRBD1 (5 bases). The germline V gene encodes CDR1 SGDLS and CDR2 YYNGEE. Trimming shortened V by 4 bases and J by 6 bases, and 33 bases separated the two germline ends. The CDR3 runs 20 residues. The CDR3: CASSPHPLGRRGQGKDTQYF. The CDR3 bases are TGTGCCAGCAGCCCCCACCCGCTGGGGCGAAGGGGTCAGGGTAAGGATACGCAGTATTTT.